This T cell receptor beta chain was recovered during a study of blood T cell repertoires in COVID-19. J was trimmed by 2 bases and V by 1 base; bases with no gene match: 0. Germline lookup yields CDR1 MDHEN and CDR2 SYDVKM. The CDR3 totals 14 residues. Original data processing: The authors estimated nucleated cell counts from reference gene primer amplification. Measured with immunoSEQ multiplex PCR; TCRdb has only the in-frame clones, and not every one. V and J calls and clone size are copied from that table; D and trimming were computed from the DNA. The repertoire holds over 300,000 clones, with around 92% as singletons.

This clonotype originated in a man aged 35-49 years with acute or convalescent COVID-19. The genes are TRBV28 and TRBJ2-7; the match to TRBD2 covers 9 bases. Sequencing input: peripheral blood. The CDR3 DNA reads TGTGCCAGCAGTTTATCTAGCGGGACCTACGAGCAGTACTTC. This gives the protein CASSLSSGTYEQYF. Filled out from reference TRBV28 and TRBJ2-7, the complete variable domain reads DVKVTQSSRYLVKRTGEKVFLECVQDMDHENMFWYRQDPGLGLRLIYFSYDVKMKEKGDIPEGYSVSREKKERFSLILESASTNQTSMYLCASSLSSGTYEQYFGPGTRLTVT.